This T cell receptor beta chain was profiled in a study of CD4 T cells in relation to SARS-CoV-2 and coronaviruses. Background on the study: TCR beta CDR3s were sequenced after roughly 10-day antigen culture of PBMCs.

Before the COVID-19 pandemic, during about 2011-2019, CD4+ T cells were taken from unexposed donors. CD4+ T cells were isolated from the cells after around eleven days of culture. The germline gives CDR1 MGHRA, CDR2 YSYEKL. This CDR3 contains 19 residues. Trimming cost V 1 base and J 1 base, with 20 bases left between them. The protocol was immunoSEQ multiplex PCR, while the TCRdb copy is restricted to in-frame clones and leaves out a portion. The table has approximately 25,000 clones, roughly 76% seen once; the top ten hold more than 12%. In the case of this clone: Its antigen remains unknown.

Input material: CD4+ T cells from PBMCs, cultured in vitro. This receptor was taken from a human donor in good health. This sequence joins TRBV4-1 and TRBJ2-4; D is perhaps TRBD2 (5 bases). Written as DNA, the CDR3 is TGCGCCAGCAGCCAAGGGGTTCGAGCGGTGAGGATGGCCAAAAACATTCAGTACTTC. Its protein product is CASSQGVRAVRMAKNIQYF.